This T cell receptor (beta chain) is from a study of identical twins listed by TCRdb under 2016. In terms of the full investigation: TCR alpha and beta repertoires from monozygotic twins, unrelated adults of various ages and cord blood were deep-sequenced to test whether fetal clonotypes persist. Replicate twin experiments were performed at different times using different library preparation protocols to rule out contamination. Study-level results and caveats: The excess sharing between twins in beta out-of-frame sequences was weaker because fewer shared sequences reduced the signal-to-noise ratio. Because the same donors could not be followed over many years, the conclusions relied on cross-sectional statistical analysis. Zero-insertion analyses could be partly confounded by invariant T cells such as MAIT and iNKT, though diverse VJ usage argued against such confounding for most clonotypes. Abundant cord blood beta clonotypes carried fewer insertions; young adult naive repertoires showed a weaker similar trend, while memory repertoires showed none. In monozygotic twins, recombination models systematically underestimated out-of-frame TCR alpha sharing, but the models matched the sharing seen between unrelated individuals. Compared with coincidental sharing between unrelated individuals, an excess of low generation-probability sequences was observed among out-of-frame TCR alpha sequences shared between twins.

The library relied on 5' RACE. Sequencing was carried out with an Illumina HiSeq 2000. Template switching added a universal primer binding site, and the final cDNA carried a unique molecular identifier that allowed TCR cDNA molecules to be counted accurately. Specific primers in the conserved constant-segment region were used to synthesize first-strand cDNA for the TCR alpha and beta chains. Each cDNA library was double barcoded, with a SMART-Mk sample barcode plus Illumina barcodes, to control for contamination. TruSeq adapter sequences, together with Illumina sample barcodes, were added in two successive PCR steps. Sequencing of the TCR alpha and beta cDNA libraries was done on the Illumina HiSeq platform using custom primers. As for the original processing: MiGEC was used to process raw reads and extract unique molecular identifiers, and MiXCR was used to find CDR3 positions. For each individual, recombination models were inferred using an EM algorithm with the repgenHMM and IGoR tools. The tcR package in R was used for shared clonotype analysis, with sharing normalized by the product of cloneset sizes. To study raw recombination without the effects of thymic and clonal selection, out-of-frame nonproductive sequences were analyzed. TCRdb ran its own pipeline on the public reads, namely fastp trimming at Q25 and MiXCR clone calling, and kept in-frame beta chains. Rows matching on CDR3 protein sequence are summarized as one entry with the most common DNA and genes. What appears here as the V and J calls and clone size reflects TCRdb's work, not the paper's. This sample lists hundreds of thousands of distinct CDR3 sequences; 10% to 15% were detected once. 6% to 9% of the sample lies in the top ten.

This clonotype has a handful of counts. No cognate antigen has been identified for it. Per-base quality was not reported, and no clone a single base away is much larger than it. Every donor was a healthy Caucasian. The twin cohort comprised three pairs of female monozygotic twins, all aged about 18 to 30 years. CD4+ and CD8+ T cell populations were isolated with positive isolation kits from Invitrogen. The CDR3 sequence holds 12 residues, the cysteine and phenylalanine included. Just CDR3 DNA is preserved here, 36 bases in frame from base 1. At the junction V is shortened by 1 base and J by 3 bases, with 7 bases in between. The germline V gene (reference sequence) sets CDR1 to DFQATT and CDR2 to SNEGSKA. This sample was also put to use in a study of yellow fever vaccine responses in identical twins. As noted in the second study: According to the authors, in identical twins the way T cells responded to vaccination appeared partly convergent and partly personalized. Focusing on identical twins, the study followed the T cell clones that responded to the vaccine, and did so with precision.

The rearrangement combines TRBV20-1 with TRBJ2-7, with no confident D gene call. The sequence was obtained from a woman aged 18-30 years in good health. Sequencing input: CD8+ T cells sorted from blood. The CDR3 protein: CSARATDYEQYF. Here is the DNA: TGCAGTGCTAGAGCCACAGACTACGAGCAGTACTTC.